Included here is one T cell receptor (beta chain) sequence, with context. The antigen it recognizes is unknown. Its ends do not fully match the called genes, so a read error is possible. The donors were roughly 40 Caucasian individuals from Russia, aged roughly 6 to 90 years, who were systemically healthy. Each donor gave 8 to 10 milliliters of peripheral blood, collected into EDTA-treated Vacutainer tubes. PBMCs were isolated by Ficoll-Paque density-gradient centrifugation, with at least 6 million obtained per sample. Trizol reagent was used to extract total RNA from PBMCs, with at least 5.5 micrograms per sample. Naive CD45RAhigh/CD27high T cell percentages were measured by flow cytometry on a PBMC aliquot from every donor. Per the germline V gene, SGHRS is the CDR1 and YFSETQ is the CDR2. Including cysteine and phenylalanine, the CDR3 has 14 amino acids. Left in the record is the CDR3 DNA by itself, 42 bases read in frame from the first base.

The sample belongs to a study of blood T cells in healthy people across ages (dated by TCRdb to the mid-2010s). Context from the whole study: Template switching captured roughly one uniquely barcoded TCR beta cDNA molecule per two T cells in model experiments. Age-related changes in TCR beta repertoire diversity were measured in the study by deep sequencing normalized with unique cDNA molecular identifiers. Four age groups were formed from the donors: young (average approximately 15 years), middle-aged (approximately 41), aged (approximately 60) and long-lived (more than 75). To avoid experimental bias, donors of different ages were spread randomly across the sequencing lanes. Using the same blood draw, the study looked at two additional independent replicas of 1 million unique cDNA reads for two donors, one aged 18 to 30 and the other aged 80 or older.

Libraries came from 5' RACE. The sequencer was an Illumina HiSeq 2500. The second PCR ran for roughly 7 to 11 cycles and used a J-beta primer mix along with a sample-barcoded 5' primer. A unique molecular identifier was introduced onto each TCR beta cDNA molecule by a template-switch 5' adaptor carrying 12 random nucleotides. Each sample yielded at least 2.5 million CDR3-containing paired-end reads. All of the RNA was converted into first-strand cDNA using the Mint cDNA synthesis kit, with a TRBC-specific oligonucleotide serving as the primer. Following uracil-DNA glycosylase treatment, a first 18-cycle PCR with universal primers M1SS and BC2_uni_R was performed on all cDNA. In the original analysis: Each sample was normalized by randomly selecting 1 million high-quality reads, each carrying a distinct molecular identifier. Reads with shared molecular identifiers were discarded instead of being binned into consensus sequences. CDR3 identification, clonotype clustering and error correction used MiTCR with a Q25 quality threshold and the strictest error-elimination algorithm. A nonparametric unseen species model with Euler transformation was used to estimate lower-bound total TCR beta diversity. TCRdb's own reprocessing of the public reads used fastp at Q25 and MiXCR and kept productive beta chains. A single entry per CDR3 protein holds the most common genes and DNA from its merged rows. Here the V and J calls rest on TCRdb's processing, not on the authors' analysis. In all, the sample holds 710,000 or so distinct CDR3 sequences, and roughly 32% of those were seen once. The top ten clonotypes cover approximately 15% of the sample.

The paper as a whole reports these results and caveats: There was a strong correlation between observed TCR beta diversity and the percentage of naive T cells measured by flow cytometry. Because donor CMV infection status was unknown, age-related changes in expanded clonotypes were potentially confounded. Observed TCR beta diversity per million T cells fell roughly linearly with age, and a significant reduction was already apparent by age around 44. Since profiling was done on bulk unsorted PBMCs, naive and antigen-experienced compartments could not be conclusively compared. The long-lived group showed more naive CD4+ T cells, fewer expanded clones and increased TCR diversity than the aged group, suggesting age selection. Total diversity estimates from one million sequenced T cells were considered lower bounds and underestimates.

The chain is made from TRBV5-1 and TRBJ1-1; no D gene is confidently identified. Source material: blood. The TCR originated in a woman of 80 years or more in good health. Donor details come from another sample of the same person, matched by shared clones. The CDR3: CASSLVGPNTETFF. Read as DNA, the sequence is TGCGCCAGCAGCTTAGTCGGTCCGAACACTGAAACTTTCTTT.